This T cell receptor (beta chain) comes out of a study of post-analysis software for immune sequencing data. The overall study: The patients showed relapsing-remitting, secondary progressive and progressive-relapsing multiple sclerosis courses. General study points: Controls had lower frequencies than patients of about 5 TRBV segments, which included TRBV5-6, TRBV5-1 and TRBV20-1. Compared with controls, patients showed significantly lower normalized Chao1 diversity.

Libraries were made from TCR beta cDNA, and they carried unique molecular identifiers. There were 1 to 10 million T cells, and about half a million cDNA molecules came from them. TCRdb re-called the PCR reads with MiXCR, one entry per CDR3 protein. Found here are roughly 670,000 distinct CDR3 sequences, about 60% of them singletons; the top ten hold approximately 10%. The CDR3 totals 16 residues. The germline V gene encodes CDR1 SGHRS and CDR2 YFSETQ. Germline trimming cut 4 bases from V and 6 bases from J; bases unmatched to any gene: 11. Comment on this clonotype: Its antigen is not known.

This chain connects TRBV5-1 to TRBJ2-1; 9 bases align to TRBD2. The receptor comes from a girl between 2 and 10 years old with multiple sclerosis. Material for sequencing was blood. This CDR3 is CASSPPGAGGLNEQFF. CDR3 DNA: TGCGCCAGCAGCCCGCCCGGAGCGGGGGGCCTCAATGAGCAGTTCTTC.